This T cell receptor beta chain originates from a study of blood T cell repertoires in COVID-19. Study-level information: The samples span acute and convalescent COVID-19 from the United States, Italy and Spain. PBMCs, B-cell-depleted T cells, or T cells provided the cDNA or gDNA that made up the material.

Methods used by the authors: Nucleated cell counts were estimated from reference gene primer amplification. TCRdb's table, derived via immunoSEQ multiplex PCR, lists solely in-frame clones and lacks some. Clonal size and the V and J genes are those of that table, whereas D and trimming came from the DNA. The sample lists tens of thousands of clones; less than 80% were seen once. The CDR3 loop spans 13 amino acids. V lost 6 bases and J lost 4, with 12 bases in between. Per germline, CDR1 MNHEY and CDR2 SMNVEV (reference sequence). The rearrangement links TRBV27 to TRBJ1-1; D might be TRBD1 (5 bases). The receptor was derived from a man between 60 and 70 years old with active or convalescent COVID-19. Sequencing was done on a sample of peripheral blood. CDR3 residues: CASSPRRGTEAFF. The CDR3 coding sequence is TGTGCCAGCAGCCCTCGGAGGGGCACTGAAGCTTTCTTT.